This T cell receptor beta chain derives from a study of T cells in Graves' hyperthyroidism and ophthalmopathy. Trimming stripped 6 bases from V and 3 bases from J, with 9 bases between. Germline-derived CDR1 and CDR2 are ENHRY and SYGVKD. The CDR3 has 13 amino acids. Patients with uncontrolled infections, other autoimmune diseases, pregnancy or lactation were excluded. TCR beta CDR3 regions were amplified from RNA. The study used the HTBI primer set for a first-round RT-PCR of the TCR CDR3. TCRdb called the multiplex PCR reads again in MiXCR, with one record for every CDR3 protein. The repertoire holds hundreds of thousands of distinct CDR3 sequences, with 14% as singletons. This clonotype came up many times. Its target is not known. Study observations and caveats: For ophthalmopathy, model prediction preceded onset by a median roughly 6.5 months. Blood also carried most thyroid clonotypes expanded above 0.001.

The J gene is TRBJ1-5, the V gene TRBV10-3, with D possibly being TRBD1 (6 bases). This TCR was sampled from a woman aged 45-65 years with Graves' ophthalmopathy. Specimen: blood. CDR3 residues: CAISGQLNQPQHF. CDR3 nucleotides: TGTGCCATCAGCGGACAGCTCAATCAGCCCCAGCATTTT.